What follows is one TCR beta chain and its context. The antigen remains undetermined. The record originates from a study of somatic mutations in cytotoxic T cells in rheumatoid arthritis. General observations from the study: Multiple comparisons were not accounted for in the slight TRBV07 underrepresentation seen in rheumatoid arthritis patients.

CDR1 and CDR2 (germline): MGHRA, YSYEKL. V shed 4 bases and J shed 1 base, with 17 bases lying between them. The CDR3 totals 17 residues. Only in-frame clones appear in the TCRdb table, and some are missing; sequencing was by immunoSEQ multiplex PCR. The sample has about 9,600 clones, around four fifths seen once; the top ten hold about 7.6%. Material for sequencing was CD8+ T cells sorted from blood. This clonotype originated in an adult with rheumatoid arthritis. The V gene is TRBV4-1, the J gene TRBJ1-5; tentatively, D is TRBD1 (5 bases). The CDR3 spells CASSPMGGWRSNQPQHF. CDR3 in DNA: TGCGCCAGCAGCCCCATGGGGGGGTGGCGAAGCAATCAGCCCCAGCATTTT.